The T cell receptor beta chain under discussion was sequenced for a study of blood T cell repertoires in COVID-19. The wider study: Samples representing acute and convalescent COVID-19 were sourced from the United States, Italy and Spain.

Data came from immunoSEQ multiplex PCR; TCRdb stores just in-frame clones and leaves some out. The data contain some 330,000 clones, 80% to 90% of them singletons. CDR1 and CDR2 (germline): SGHAT, FQNNGV. V lost 7 bases, J lost 2 bases, and 9 bases stayed unmatched. The CDR3 sequence is 16 residues long. This clone was seen just once. Participant ages covered roughly 18 to 89 years across around 25 US areas. Researchers sorted participants into cohorts using their self-reported clinical history. The sample was PBMCs or T cells enriched from blood (not recorded which). This sequence originates from a man aged 25-45 years who had recovered from COVID-19. V is TRBV11-2 and J is TRBJ2-1; 9 bases fit TRBD1. The CDR3 protein is CASTTGWDRAYNEQFF. CDR3 bases: TGTGCCAGCACCACCGGTTGGGACAGGGCCTACAATGAGCAGTTCTTC.